This paragraph covers one T cell receptor (beta chain) sequence. Its antigen is as yet unknown. This sample stems from a study of OX40 agonist ivuxolimab in advanced cancers. Overall study results and limits: At 0.1-3.0 mg/kg, partial responders had clonal expansion among the lowest observed.

This CDR3 is built from 13 residues. CDR1 is GTSNPN, CDR2 SVGIG, per germline (reference sequence). With V trimmed by 1 base and J by 6 bases, 3 bases remained unmatched. TCRdb's copy holds only in-frame clones and misses some; the assay was immunoSEQ multiplex PCR. The sample comprises roughly 60,000 clones, approximately 86% of which are singletons, and approximately 4% rests with the top ten. This specimen was CD4+ or CD8+ T cells sorted from blood, taken in a trial of the OX40 agonist ivuxolimab. This receptor was obtained from an adult with an advanced solid tumor such as melanoma, head and neck, liver or kidney cancer. The V gene is TRBV30, the J gene TRBJ1-5; the match to TRBD1 covers 7 bases. Here the CDR3 DNA reads TGTGCCTGGAGTGGGACAGGCGGTCAGCCCCAGCATTTT. It is translated as CAWSGTGGQPQHF.